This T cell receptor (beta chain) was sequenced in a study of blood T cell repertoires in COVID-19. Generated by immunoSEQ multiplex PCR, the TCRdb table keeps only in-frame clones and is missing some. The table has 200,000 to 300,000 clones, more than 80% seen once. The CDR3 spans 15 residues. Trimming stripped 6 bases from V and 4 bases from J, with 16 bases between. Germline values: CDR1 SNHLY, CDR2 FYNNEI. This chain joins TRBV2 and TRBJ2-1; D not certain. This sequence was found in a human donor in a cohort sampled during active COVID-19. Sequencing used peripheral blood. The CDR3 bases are TGTGCCAGCAGCCTTTCCGCCGGTGGTTACAATGAGCAGTTCTTC. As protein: CASSLSAGGYNEQFF.